The source of this TCR beta chain is a study of CD8 T cell repertoires and HIV-1 epitope variants. Across the study: Tested: three Gag epitope families, Nef HW9 and YT9. An approximately 10-day culture received IL-2, IL-7 and IL-15 on days 3 and 7. Study-level findings and limits: About five clonotypes recognized Nef KF9, one HW9, none TAALDMSHF.

Some clones are missing from TCRdb's copy, which holds only in-frame ones; the method was immunoSEQ multiplex PCR. The data contain over 850 clones, 65% to 85% of them singletons. With respect to this clone: Its antigen remains unknown.

V was clipped by 4 bases and J by 5 bases; unmatched bases: 12. The CDR3 totals 17 residues. CDR1 and CDR2 from the germline V gene are SGHVS and FQNEAQ. The sequencing input was cultured CD8+ T cells derived from PBMCs. This clonotype was sampled from a male donor with HIV. The gene calls are TRBV7-8 and TRBJ2-1; 9 bases match TRBD2. In DNA form, the CDR3 reads TGTGCCAGCAGCTCTAGCTTCTGGACTAGCGTAAACAATGAGCAGTTCTTC. Translated: CASSSSFWTSVNNEQFF. Together with reference TRBV7-8 and TRBJ2-1, the CDR3 gives the full variable domain: GAGVSQSPRYKVAKRGQDVALRCDPISGHVSLFWYQQALGQGPEFLTYFQNEAQLDKSGLPSDRFFAERPEGSVSTLKIQRTQQEDSAVYLCASSSSFWTSVNNEQFFGPGTRLTVL.